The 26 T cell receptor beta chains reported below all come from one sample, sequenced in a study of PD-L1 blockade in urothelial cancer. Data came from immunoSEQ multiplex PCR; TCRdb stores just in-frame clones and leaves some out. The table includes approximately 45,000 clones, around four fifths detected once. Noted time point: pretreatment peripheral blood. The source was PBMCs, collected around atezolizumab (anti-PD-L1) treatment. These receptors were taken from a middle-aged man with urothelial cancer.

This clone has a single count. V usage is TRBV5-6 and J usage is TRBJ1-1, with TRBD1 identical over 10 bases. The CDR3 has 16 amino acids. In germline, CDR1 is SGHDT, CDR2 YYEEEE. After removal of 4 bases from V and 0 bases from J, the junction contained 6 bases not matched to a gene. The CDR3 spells CASSKDRGRLNTEAFF. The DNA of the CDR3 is TGTGCCAGCAGCAAGGACAGGGGGAGACTGAACACTGAAGCTTTCTTT.

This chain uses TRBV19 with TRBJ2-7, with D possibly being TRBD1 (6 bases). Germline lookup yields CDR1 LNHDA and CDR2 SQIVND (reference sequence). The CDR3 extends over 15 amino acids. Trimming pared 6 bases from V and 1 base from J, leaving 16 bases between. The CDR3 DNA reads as TGTGCCAGTAGCCCAGGCCCGGACAGTTCCTACGAGCAGTACTTC. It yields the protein CASSPGPDSSYEQYF.

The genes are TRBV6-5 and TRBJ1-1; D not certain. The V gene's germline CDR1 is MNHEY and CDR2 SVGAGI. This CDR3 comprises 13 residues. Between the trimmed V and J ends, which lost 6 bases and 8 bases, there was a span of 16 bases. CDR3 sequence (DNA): TGTGCCAGCAGCCTCGGTCCTCCTGCCGAAGCTTTCTTT. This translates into CASSLGPPAEAFF.

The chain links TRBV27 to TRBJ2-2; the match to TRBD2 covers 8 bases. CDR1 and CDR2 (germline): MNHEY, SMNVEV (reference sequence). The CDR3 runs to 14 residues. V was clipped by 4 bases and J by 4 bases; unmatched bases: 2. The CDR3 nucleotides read TGTGCCAGCAGTTCTCGGGGGGGCACCGGGGAGCTGTTTTTT. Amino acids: CASSSRGGTGELFF.

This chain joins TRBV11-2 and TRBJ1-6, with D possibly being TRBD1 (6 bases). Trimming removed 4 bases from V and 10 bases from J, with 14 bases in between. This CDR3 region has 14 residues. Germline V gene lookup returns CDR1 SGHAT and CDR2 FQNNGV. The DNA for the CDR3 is TGTGCCAGCAGCTCAAGACAGGCGAGCTCACCCCTCCACTTT. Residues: CASSSRQASSPLHF. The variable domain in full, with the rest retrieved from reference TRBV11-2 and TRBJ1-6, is EAGVAQSPRYKIIEKRQSVAFWCNPISGHATLYWYQQILGQGPKLLIQFQNNGVVDDSQLPKDRFSAERLKGVDSTLKIQPAKLEDSAVYLCASSSRQASSPLHFGNGTRLTVT.

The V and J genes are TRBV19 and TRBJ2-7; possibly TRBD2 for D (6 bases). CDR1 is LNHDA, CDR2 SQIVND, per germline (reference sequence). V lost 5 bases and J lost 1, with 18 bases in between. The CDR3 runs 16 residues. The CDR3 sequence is CASSASASAISYEQYF. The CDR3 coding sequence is TGTGCCAGTAGTGCCTCGGCTAGCGCCATTTCCTACGAGCAGTACTTC.

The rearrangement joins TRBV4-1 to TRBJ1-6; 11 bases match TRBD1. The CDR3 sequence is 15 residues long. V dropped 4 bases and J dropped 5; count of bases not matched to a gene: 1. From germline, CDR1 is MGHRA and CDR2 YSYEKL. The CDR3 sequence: CASSRGQGDNSPLHF. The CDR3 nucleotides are TGCGCCAGCAGCCGGGGACAGGGGGATAATTCACCCCTCCACTTT.

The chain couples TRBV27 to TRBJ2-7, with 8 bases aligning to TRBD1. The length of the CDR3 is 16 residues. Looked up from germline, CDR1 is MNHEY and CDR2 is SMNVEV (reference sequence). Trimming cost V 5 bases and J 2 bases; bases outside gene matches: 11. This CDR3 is CASSTLGQGNPYEQYF. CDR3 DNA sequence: TGTGCCAGCAGTACCCTTGGACAGGGCAACCCCTACGAGCAGTACTTC.

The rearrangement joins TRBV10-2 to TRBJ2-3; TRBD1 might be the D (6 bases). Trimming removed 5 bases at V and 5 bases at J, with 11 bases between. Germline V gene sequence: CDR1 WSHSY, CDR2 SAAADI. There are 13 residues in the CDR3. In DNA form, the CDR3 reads TGCGCCAGCAGTCCGAGAGGGGGAGATACGCAGTATTTT. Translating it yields CASSPRGGDTQYF.

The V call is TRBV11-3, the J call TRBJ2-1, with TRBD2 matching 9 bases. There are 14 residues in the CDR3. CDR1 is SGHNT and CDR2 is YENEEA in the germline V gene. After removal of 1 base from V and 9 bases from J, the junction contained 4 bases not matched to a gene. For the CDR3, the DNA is TGTGCCAGCAGCTTAGGGGTTAGCGGGAGTGAGCAGTTCTTC. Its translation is CASSLGVSGSEQFF.

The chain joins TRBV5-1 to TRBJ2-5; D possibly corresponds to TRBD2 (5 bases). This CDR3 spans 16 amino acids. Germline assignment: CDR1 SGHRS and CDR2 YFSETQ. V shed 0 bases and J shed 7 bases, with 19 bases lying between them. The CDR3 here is CASSLDGRWSGGTQYF. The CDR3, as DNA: TGCGCCAGCAGCTTGGATGGGCGTTGGAGCGGAGGGACCCAGTACTTC.

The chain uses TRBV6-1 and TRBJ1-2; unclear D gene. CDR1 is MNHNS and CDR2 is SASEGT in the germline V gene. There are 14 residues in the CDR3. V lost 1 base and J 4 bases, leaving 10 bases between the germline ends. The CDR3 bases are TGTGCCAGCAGTGAAGGGTCGGAGACCTATGGCTACACCTTC. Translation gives CASSEGSETYGYTF.

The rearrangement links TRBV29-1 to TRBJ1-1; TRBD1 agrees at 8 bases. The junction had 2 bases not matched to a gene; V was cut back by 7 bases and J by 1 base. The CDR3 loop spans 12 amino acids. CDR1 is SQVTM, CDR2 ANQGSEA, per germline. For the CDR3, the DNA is TGCAGCGGAGGGACAGGGAACACTGAAGCTTTCTTT. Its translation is CSGGTGNTEAFF.

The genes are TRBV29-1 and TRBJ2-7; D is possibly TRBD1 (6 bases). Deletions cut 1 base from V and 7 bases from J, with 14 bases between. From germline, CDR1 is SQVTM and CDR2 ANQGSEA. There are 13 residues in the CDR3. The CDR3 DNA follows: TGCAGCGTTGAAGGCCACAGGGTAGGAGAGCAGTACTTC. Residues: CSVEGHRVGEQYF.

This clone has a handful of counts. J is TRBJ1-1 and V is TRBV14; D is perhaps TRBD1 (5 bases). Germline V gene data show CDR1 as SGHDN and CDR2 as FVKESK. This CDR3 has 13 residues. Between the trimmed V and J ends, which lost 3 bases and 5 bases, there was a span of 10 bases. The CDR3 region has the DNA TGTGCCAGCAGCCACCTACCAGGGACTGAAGCTTTCTTT. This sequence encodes CASSHLPGTEAFF. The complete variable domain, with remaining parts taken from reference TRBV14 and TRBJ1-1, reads EAGVTQFPSHSVIEKGQTVTLRCDPISGHDNLYWYRRVMGKEIKFLLHFVKESKQDESGMPNNRFLAERTGGTYSTLKVQPAELEDSGVYFCASSHLPGTEAFFGQGTRLTVV.

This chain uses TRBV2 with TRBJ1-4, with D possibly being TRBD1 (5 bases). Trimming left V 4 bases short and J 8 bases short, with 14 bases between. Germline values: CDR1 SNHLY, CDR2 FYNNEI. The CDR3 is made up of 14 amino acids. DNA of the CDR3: TGTGCCAGCAGTGGAGGAGGGGCCGGAGAAAAACTGTTTTTT. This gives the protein CASSGGGAGEKLFF.

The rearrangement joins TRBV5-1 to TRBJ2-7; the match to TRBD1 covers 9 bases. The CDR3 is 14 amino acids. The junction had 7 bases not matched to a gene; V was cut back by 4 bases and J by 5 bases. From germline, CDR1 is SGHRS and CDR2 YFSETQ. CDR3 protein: CASSAYRGRDEQYF. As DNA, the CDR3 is TGCGCCAGCAGCGCATACAGGGGGCGCGACGAGCAGTACTTC.

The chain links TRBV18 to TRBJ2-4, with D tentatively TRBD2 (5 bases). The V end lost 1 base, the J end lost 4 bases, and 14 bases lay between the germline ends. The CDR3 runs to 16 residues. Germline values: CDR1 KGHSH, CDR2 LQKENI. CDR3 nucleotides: TGTGCCAGCTCACCACTGGGGAGATCGGGAAAAAACATTCAGTACTTC. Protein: CASSPLGRSGKNIQYF.

CDR3 amino acids: CASSAQGSYGYTF. In DNA form, the CDR3 reads TGTGCCAGTAGCGCTCAGGGAAGCTATGGCTACACCTTC. The rearrangement links TRBV19 to TRBJ1-2; maybe TRBD1 (5 bases). Germline V gives CDR1 LNHDA, CDR2 SQIVND (reference sequence). V was pared by 6 bases and J by 4 bases, with 12 bases between. This CDR3 is built from 13 residues. Using reference TRBV19 and TRBJ1-2 for the parts outside the CDR3, the full variable domain is DGGITQSPKYLFRKEGQNVTLSCEQNLNHDAMYWYRQDPGQGLRLIYYSQIVNDFQKGDIAEGYSVSREKKESFPLTVTSAQKNPTAFYLCASSAQGSYGYTFGSGTRLTVV.

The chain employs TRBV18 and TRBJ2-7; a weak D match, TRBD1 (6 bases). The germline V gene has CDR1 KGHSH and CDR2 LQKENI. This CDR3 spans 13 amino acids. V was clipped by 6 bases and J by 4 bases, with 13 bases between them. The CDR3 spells CASSHSGDYEQYF. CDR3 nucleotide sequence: TGTGCCAGCTCCCACTCAGGGGATTACGAGCAGTACTTC.

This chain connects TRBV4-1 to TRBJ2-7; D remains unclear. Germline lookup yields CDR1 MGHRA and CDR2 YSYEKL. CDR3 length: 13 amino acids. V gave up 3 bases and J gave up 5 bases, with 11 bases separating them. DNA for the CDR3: TGCGCCAGCAGCCAGCCCGGGTGGGACGAGCAGTACTTC. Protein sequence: CASSQPGWDEQYF.

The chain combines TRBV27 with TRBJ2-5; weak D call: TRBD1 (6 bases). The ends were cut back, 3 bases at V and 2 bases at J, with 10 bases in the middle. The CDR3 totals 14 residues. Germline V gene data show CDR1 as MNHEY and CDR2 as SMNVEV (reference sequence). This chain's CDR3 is CASSFLTGQETQYF. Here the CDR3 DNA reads TGTGCCAGCAGTTTCCTCACAGGGCAAGAGACCCAGTACTTC.

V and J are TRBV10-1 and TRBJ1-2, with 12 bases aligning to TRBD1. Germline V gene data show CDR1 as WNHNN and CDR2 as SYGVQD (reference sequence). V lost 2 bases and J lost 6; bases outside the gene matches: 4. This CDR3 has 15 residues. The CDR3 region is CASSEGGTGGHGYTF. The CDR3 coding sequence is TGCGCCAGCAGTGAGGGGGGGACAGGGGGCCATGGCTACACCTTC.

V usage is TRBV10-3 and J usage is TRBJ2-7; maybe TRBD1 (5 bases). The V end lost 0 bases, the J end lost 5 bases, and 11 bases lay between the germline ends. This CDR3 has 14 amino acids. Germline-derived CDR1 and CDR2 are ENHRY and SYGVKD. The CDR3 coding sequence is TGTGCCATCAGTGAGTCGCCAGGGAACCACGAGCAGTACGTC. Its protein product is CAISESPGNHEQYV.

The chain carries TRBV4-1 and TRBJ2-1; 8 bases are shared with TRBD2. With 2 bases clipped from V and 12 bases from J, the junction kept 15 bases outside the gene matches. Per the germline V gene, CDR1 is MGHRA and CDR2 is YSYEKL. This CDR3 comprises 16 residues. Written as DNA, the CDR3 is TGCGCCAGCAGCCAAACCAAAGGCGTTACCGGGACTAGGCAGTTCTTC. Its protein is CASSQTKGVTGTRQFF.

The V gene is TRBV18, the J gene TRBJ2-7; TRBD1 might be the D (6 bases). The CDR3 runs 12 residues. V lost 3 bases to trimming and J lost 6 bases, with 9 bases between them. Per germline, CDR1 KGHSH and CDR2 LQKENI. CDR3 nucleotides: TGTGCCAGCTCACCTACAGGGATCGAGCAGTACGTC. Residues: CASSPTGIEQYV.